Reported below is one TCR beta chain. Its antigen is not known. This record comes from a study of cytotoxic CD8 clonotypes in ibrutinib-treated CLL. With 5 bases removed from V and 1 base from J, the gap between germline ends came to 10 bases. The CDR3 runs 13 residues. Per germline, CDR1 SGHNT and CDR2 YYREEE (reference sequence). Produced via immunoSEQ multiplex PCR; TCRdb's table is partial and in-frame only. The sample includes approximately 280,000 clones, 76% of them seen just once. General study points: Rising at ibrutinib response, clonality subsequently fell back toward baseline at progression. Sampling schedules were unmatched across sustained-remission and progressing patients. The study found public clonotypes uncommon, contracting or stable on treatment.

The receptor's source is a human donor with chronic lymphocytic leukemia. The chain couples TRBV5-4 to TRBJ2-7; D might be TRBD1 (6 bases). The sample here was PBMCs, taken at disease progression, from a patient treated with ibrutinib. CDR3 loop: CASSGQPSYEQYF. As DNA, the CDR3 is TGTGCCAGCAGTGGACAGCCGTCCTACGAGCAGTACTTC.